Listed below are T cell receptor beta chains from one sample, sequenced in a study of T cells expressing NK-cell markers. TCRdb processed the 5' RACE reads again and assigns one entry to each CDR3 protein, with no DNA. The record lists roughly 430,000 distinct CDR3 sequences, of which the ten most abundant hold under 7.5%. The sample comprised blood T cells: a sorted CD56 or NKG2C T cell subset, CD4+ or CD8+ T cells, or bulk PBMC T cells (not recorded which). Receptors originate from a woman between 18 and 69 years old in good health. The CDR3 runs from the conserved cysteine through the conserved F or W.

TRBJ2-1 TRBV20-1 CSARDPSGGVNEQFF
TRBJ1-6 TRBV20-1 CSARDQGNNSPLHF
TRBJ2-5 TRBV2 CASSEEGGDQETQYF
TRBJ2-1 TRBV5-1 CASRTTSGSSYNEQFF
TRBJ2-3 TRBV7-3 CASSLTAADTQYF
TRBJ2-1 TRBV25-1 CASRGNARMAYNEQFF
TRBJ2-7 TRBV6-5 CASSSGTSGSNGCYEQYF
TRBJ2-5 TRBV4-2 CASSSPGLEETQYF
TRBJ2-7 TRBV7-2 CASSPRPGLAGSYEQYF
TRBJ2-1 TRBV7-2 CASSPTQGSDEQFF
TRBJ1-2 TRBV7-9 CASSGRGDYGYTF
TRBJ2-1 TRBV5-4 CASSFQGPYNEQFF
TRBJ2-2 TRBV29-1 CSVVGSAGELFF
TRBJ1-6 TRBV6-2/TRBV6-3 CASSKTGYGSPLHF
TRBJ2-3 TRBV11-2 CASSRGLAGTRVDTQYF
TRBJ2-2 TRBV9 CASSGQGRTGELFF
TRBJ2-5 TRBV20-1 CSADRGEGTQYF
TRBJ1-6 TRBV9 CASSAGGISSYNSPLHF
TRBJ2-1 TRBV20-1 CSARGTSGRWSYNEQFF
TRBJ2-2 TRBV11-2 CASSFGLAGDTGELFF
TRBJ2-3 TRBV19 CASRDLSSTDTQYF
TRBJ2-5 TRBV12-3/TRBV12-4 CASRTGHQETQYF
TRBJ2-5 TRBV29-1 CSVERLAGGQETQYF
TRBJ2-1 TRBV12-3/TRBV12-4 CASSVQGPATNLF
TRBJ2-5 TRBV20-1 CSARSSSNTRETQYF
TRBJ1-1 TRBV10-3 CAISELEQEAFF
TRBJ2-3 TRBV4-1 CASSQSPGGTSTDTQYF
TRBJ2-3 TRBV24-1 CATSGGEDTQYF
TRBJ1-2 TRBV7-3 CASSFGGNSYGYTF
TRBJ2-4 TRBV6-5 CASSYGPPSGGLNIQYF
TRBJ1-1 TRBV10-3 CAISESGYESEAFF
TRBJ2-1 TRBV5-1 CASSLLPAPHEQFF
TRBJ1-3 TRBV18 CASSPDGNSGNTIYF
TRBJ1-6 TRBV5-1 CASSLEQAGDSPLHF
TRBJ1-6 TRBV6-5 CASSYPRDLRNSPLHF
TRBJ1-1 TRBV12-3/TRBV12-4 CASTDGGALNTEAFF
TRBJ1-4 TRBV11-2 CASGRTGEKLFF
TRBJ2-1 TRBV20-1 CSAISGSSSEQFF
TRBJ2-1 TRBV3-1 CASSIRGHTEQFF
TRBJ1-2 TRBV5-1 CASSLERGNYGYTF
TRBJ2-7 TRBV3-1 CASSQDSGTSGKGWSYEQYF
TRBJ2-6 TRBV28 CASNWEAERSGANVLTF
TRBJ2-5 TRBV10-1 CASSESKGLAGLETQYF
TRBJ2-4 TRBV4-1 CASSLQRTGENIQYF
TRBJ2-1 TRBV19 CASTREWVNNEQFF
TRBJ2-1 TRBV7-2 CASSLVRAPYNEQFF
TRBJ1-5 TRBV12-3/TRBV12-4 CASSIIDRQPQHF
TRBJ2-3 TRBV7-2 CASSPDRWRTDTQYF
TRBJ2-3 TRBV29-1 CSDRLAGGTDTQYF
TRBJ2-3 TRBV9 CASSAAPTDTQYF
TRBJ2-3 TRBV7-2 CASSLARLAGISTDTQYF
TRBJ2-1 TRBV27 CASSFGLAYTSYNEQFF
TRBJ1-2 TRBV20-1 CSAAALYGYTF
TRBJ2-1 TRBV7-3 CASSLRTGSRNEQFF
TRBJ1-2 TRBV9 CASSVDWGGYGYTF
TRBJ2-5 TRBV7-6 CASSEFEYQETQYF
TRBJ2-1 TRBV6-2/TRBV6-3 CAGGGGANYNEQFF
TRBJ2-2 TRBV5-1 CASSLGPTGVRMTGELFF
TRBJ2-2 TRBV6-1 CASSRDRGAGELFF